The 9 T cell receptor beta chains below were found in one sample sequenced in a study of blood T cell repertoires in COVID-19. The repertoire was sequenced with immunoSEQ multiplex PCR; TCRdb's copy has only in-frame clones and lacks some. Among some 69,000 clones, around 91% were seen once, and the ten largest hold roughly 0.53%. The specimen sequenced was peripheral blood. These receptors all come from a man aged 50 to 59 with COVID-19, enrolled during active disease.

This clone was picked up a small number of times. The chain is built from TRBV6-7 and TRBJ1-1; TRBD1 might be the D (5 bases). TRBV6-7 is filed as an ORF, its function uncertain. V dropped 2 bases and J dropped 2 bases, with 15 bases sitting between them. The CDR3 contains 16 residues. This CDR3 is CASSYPYRTSNTEAFF. The CDR3 region has the DNA TGTGCCAGCAGTTACCCCTATAGGACATCCAACACTGAAGCTTTCTTT.

This chain joins TRBV15 and TRBJ2-7; D possibly corresponds to TRBD2 (6 bases). The ends were cut back, 0 bases at V and 4 bases at J, with 16 bases in the middle. The CDR3 is 16 amino acids. Germline V CDR1 and CDR2: LNHNV, YYDKDF (reference sequence). CDR3 region: CATSRDGGTGAYEQYF. CDR3 DNA: TGTGCCACCAGCAGAGATGGGGGGACCGGAGCTTACGAGCAGTACTTC.

The chain recombines TRBV6-2 or TRBV6-3 with TRBJ1-1; perhaps TRBD1 as D (5 bases). This CDR3 has 15 residues. Trimming took 2 bases from V and 2 from J, leaving 12 bases between them. Germline V gene sequence: CDR1 MNHEY, CDR2 SVGEGT. The CDR3 protein is CASSYVGRTNTEAFF. CDR3 DNA sequence: TGTGCCAGCAGTTACGTTGGCAGGACAAACACTGAAGCTTTCTTT.

The genes are TRBV5-1 and TRBJ1-5; D perhaps matches TRBD1 (6 bases). V was clipped by 0 bases and J by 2 bases, with 12 bases between them. This CDR3 has 16 amino acids. Germline CDR1 SGHRS, CDR2 YFSETQ. The CDR3 region has the DNA TGCGCCAGCAGCTTGGATGGCAGGGGAGGCAATCAGCCCCAGCATTTT. Translation gives CASSLDGRGGNQPQHF. The variable domain in full, with the rest retrieved from reference TRBV5-1 and TRBJ1-5, is KAGVTQTPRYLIKTRGQQVTLSCSPISGHRSVSWYQQTPGQGLQFLFEYFSETQRNKGNFPGRFSGRQFSNSRSEMNVSTLELGDSALYLCASSLDGRGGNQPQHFGDGTRLSIL.

This chain links TRBV5-1 with TRBJ1-1, with D maybe TRBD1 (6 bases). Germline CDR1 SGHRS, CDR2 YFSETQ. The CDR3 is 16 residues long. Trimming stripped 0 bases from V and 0 bases from J, with 12 bases between. The CDR3 DNA follows: TGCGCCAGCAGCTTGGCAGGGAGGGGGGTGAACACTGAAGCTTTCTTT. Its translation is CASSLAGRGVNTEAFF.

V is TRBV19 and J is TRBJ2-5, with D perhaps TRBD2 (5 bases). This CDR3 contains 14 residues. V was clipped by 3 bases and J by 7 bases, with 15 bases between them. Germline loops: CDR1 LNHDA, CDR2 SQIVND (reference sequence). The chain's CDR3 is CASSMAVGVRTQYF. CDR3 sequence (DNA): TGTGCCAGTAGTATGGCAGTCGGGGTGCGGACCCAGTACTTC.

With regard to this clone: At the DNA level, this CDR3 is encoded by other sequences in the same sample as well. V gene TRBV5-4 combines with J gene TRBJ2-4; 7 bases fit TRBD2. CDR1 and CDR2 (germline): SGHNT, YYREEE (reference sequence). The length of the CDR3 is 14 residues. V was clipped by 6 bases and J by 5 bases; unmatched bases: 8. The CDR3 region is CASTLAGAENIQYF. CDR3 in DNA: TGTGCCAGCACCCTGGCGGGAGCGGAAAACATTCAGTACTTC.

V is TRBV4-3 and J is TRBJ2-2; TRBD1 matches at 11 bases. The CDR3 has 15 residues. With V trimmed by 4 bases and J by 3 bases, 1 base remained unmatched. Germline CDR1 reads LGHNA; CDR2 reads YSLEER. Here the CDR3 reads CASSRTGGDTGELFF. The CDR3 DNA reads TGCGCCAGCAGCCGGACAGGGGGCGACACCGGGGAGCTGTTTTTT.

The sample holds one count of this clone. The J gene is TRBJ2-1, the V gene TRBV27; 11 bases are a match to TRBD2. Losses at the gene ends were 3 bases for V and 7 bases for J; bases not matched to a gene: 11. CDR3 length: 17 amino acids. Germline CDR1 and CDR2: MNHEY and SMNVEV (reference sequence). This CDR3 is CASSLISGRAGRNEQFF. DNA of the CDR3: TGTGCCAGCAGTTTGATTAGCGGGAGGGCCGGGAGGAATGAGCAGTTCTTC.